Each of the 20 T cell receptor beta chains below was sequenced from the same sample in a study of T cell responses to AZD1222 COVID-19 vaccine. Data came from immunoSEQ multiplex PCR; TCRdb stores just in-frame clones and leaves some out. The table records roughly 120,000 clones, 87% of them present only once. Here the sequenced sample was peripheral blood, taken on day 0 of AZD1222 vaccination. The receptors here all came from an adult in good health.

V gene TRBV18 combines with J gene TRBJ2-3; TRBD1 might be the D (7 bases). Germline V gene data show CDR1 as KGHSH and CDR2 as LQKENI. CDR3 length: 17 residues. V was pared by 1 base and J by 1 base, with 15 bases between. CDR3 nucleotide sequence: TGTGCCAGCTCACCACGCGCGGGACAGCGCGGCACAGATACGCAGTATTTT. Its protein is CASSPRAGQRGTDTQYF.

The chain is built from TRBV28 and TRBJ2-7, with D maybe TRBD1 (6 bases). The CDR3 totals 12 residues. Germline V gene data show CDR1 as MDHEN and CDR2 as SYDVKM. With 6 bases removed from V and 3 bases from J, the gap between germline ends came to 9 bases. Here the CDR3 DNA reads TGTGCCAGCAGCCCGGACAGCTACGAGCAGTACTTC. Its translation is CASSPDSYEQYF.

The CDR3 here is CASSILGRTGGEQPQHF. The CDR3 DNA is TGTGCCAGTAGTATACTCGGAAGGACAGGGGGGGAGCAGCCCCAGCATTTT. This sequence joins TRBV19 and TRBJ1-5; 10 nucleotides align to TRBD1. The CDR3 consists of 17 residues. Germline V gives CDR1 LNHDA, CDR2 SQIVND (reference sequence). Germline trimming cut 2 bases from V and 7 bases from J; bases unmatched to any gene: 11.

The CDR3 loop reads CASSLAGVKTGELFF. CDR3 DNA sequence: TGTGCCAGCAGTCTAGCGGGAGTAAAGACCGGGGAGCTGTTTTTT. The chain carries TRBV28 and TRBJ2-2; TRBD2 aligns across 10 bases. This CDR3 region has 15 residues. Germline values: CDR1 MDHEN, CDR2 SYDVKM. V lost 5 bases, J lost 5 bases, and 5 bases stayed unmatched.

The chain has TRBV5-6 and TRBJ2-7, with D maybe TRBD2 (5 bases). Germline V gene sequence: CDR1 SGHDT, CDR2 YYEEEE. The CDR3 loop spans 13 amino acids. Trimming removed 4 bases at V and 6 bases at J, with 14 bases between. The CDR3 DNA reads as TGTGCCAGCAGCCCGATACGGGAAACCGAGCAGTACTTC. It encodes CASSPIRETEQYF.

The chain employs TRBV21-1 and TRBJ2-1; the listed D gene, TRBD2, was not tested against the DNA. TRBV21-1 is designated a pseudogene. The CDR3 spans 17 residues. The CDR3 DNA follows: TGTGCCAGCAGCCCGACTTGGGGCGGGAGAAGGTACAATGAGCAGTTCTTC. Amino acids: CASSPTWGGRRYNEQFF.

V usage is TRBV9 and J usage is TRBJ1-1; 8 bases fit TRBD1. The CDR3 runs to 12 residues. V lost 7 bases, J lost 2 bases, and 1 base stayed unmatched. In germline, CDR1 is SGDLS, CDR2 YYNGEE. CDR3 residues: CASGTGNTEAFF. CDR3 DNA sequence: TGTGCCAGCGGGACAGGAAACACTGAAGCTTTCTTT.

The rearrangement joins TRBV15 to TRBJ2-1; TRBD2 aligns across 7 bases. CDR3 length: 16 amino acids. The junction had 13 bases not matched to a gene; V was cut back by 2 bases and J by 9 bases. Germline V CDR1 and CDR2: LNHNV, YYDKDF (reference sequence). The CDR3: CATSRWVGGSYSEQFF. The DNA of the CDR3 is TGTGCCACCAGCAGATGGGTAGGCGGGAGCTATAGTGAGCAGTTCTTC. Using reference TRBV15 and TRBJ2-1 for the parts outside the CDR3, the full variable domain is DAMVIQNPRYQVTQFGKPVTLSCSQTLNHNVMYWYQQKSSQAPKLLFHYYDKDFNNEADTPDNFQSRRPNTSFCFLDIRSPGLGDTAMYLCATSRWVGGSYSEQFFGPGTRLTVL.

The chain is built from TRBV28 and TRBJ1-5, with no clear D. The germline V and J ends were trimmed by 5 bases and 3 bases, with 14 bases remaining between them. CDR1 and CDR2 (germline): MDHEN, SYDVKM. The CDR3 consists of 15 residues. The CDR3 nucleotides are TGTGCCAGCAGTCACGGACTGCTTTACAATCAGCCCCAGCATTTT. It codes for CASSHGLLYNQPQHF.

The CDR3 protein is CASSSGQGAGELFF. The CDR3 DNA is TGTGCCAGCAGTTCGGGACAGGGGGCCGGGGAGCTGTTTTTT. This chain links TRBV27 with TRBJ2-2; TRBD1 matches at 11 bases. CDR3 length equals 14 residues. Germline CDR1 MNHEY, CDR2 SMNVEV (reference sequence). The V gene end was trimmed by 4 bases and the J gene end by 6 bases; junction bases not matched to a gene: 1.

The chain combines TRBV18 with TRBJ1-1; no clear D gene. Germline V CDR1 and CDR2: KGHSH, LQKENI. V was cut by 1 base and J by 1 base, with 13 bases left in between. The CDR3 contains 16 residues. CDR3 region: CASSPLEARKNTEAFF. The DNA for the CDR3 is TGTGCCAGCTCACCACTTGAGGCGAGAAAGAACACTGAAGCTTTCTTT.

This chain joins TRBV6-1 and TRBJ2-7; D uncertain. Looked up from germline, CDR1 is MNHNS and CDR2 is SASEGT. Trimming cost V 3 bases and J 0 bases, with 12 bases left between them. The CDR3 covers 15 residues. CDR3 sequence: CASSEGPFSSYEQYF. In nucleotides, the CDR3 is TGTGCCAGCAGTGAGGGCCCCTTTAGCTCCTACGAGCAGTACTTC.

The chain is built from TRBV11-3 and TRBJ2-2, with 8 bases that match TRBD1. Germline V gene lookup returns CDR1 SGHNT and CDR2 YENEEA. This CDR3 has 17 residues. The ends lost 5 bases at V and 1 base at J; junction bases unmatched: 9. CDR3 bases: TGTGCCAGCAGCCGAAATCCCGGGACAGGGAACACCGGGGAGCTGTTTTTT. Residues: CASSRNPGTGNTGELFF.

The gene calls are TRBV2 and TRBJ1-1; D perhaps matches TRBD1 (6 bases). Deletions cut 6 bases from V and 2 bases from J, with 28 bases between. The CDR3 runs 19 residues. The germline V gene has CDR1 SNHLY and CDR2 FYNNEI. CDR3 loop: CASRRTLIHRADLNTEAFF. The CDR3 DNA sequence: TGTGCCAGCAGACGTACTTTGATACACAGGGCCGATCTTAACACTGAAGCTTTCTTT.

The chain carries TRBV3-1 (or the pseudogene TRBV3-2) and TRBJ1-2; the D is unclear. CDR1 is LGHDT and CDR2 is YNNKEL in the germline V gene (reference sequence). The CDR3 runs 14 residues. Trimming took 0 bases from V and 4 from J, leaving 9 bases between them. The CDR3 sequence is CASSQDPGTYGYTF. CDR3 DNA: TGTGCCAGCAGCCAAGATCCCGGAACCTATGGCTACACCTTC.

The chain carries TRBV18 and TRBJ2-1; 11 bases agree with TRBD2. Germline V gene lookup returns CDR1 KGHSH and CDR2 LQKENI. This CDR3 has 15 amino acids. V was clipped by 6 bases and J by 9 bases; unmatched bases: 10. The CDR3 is CASSPGLAVRGEQFF. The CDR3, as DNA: TGTGCCAGCTCCCCGGGACTAGCGGTCCGGGGTGAGCAGTTCTTC.

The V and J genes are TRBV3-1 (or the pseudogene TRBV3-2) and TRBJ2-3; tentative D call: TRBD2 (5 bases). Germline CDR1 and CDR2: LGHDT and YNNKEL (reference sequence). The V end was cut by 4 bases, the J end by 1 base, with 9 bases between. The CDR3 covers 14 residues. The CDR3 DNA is TGTGCCAGCAGCCGCTTGAGGGGCACAGATACGCAGTATTTT. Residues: CASSRLRGTDTQYF.

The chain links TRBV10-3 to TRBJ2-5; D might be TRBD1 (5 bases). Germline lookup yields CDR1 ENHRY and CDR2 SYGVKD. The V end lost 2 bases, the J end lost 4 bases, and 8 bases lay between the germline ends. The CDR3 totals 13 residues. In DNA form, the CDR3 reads TGTGCCATCAGTGAGCAGGGCCCAGAGACCCAGTACTTC. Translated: CAISEQGPETQYF.

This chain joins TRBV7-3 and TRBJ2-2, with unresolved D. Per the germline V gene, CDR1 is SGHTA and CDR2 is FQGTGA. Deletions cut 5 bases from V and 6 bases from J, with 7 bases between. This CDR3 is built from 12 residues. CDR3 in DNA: TGTGCCAGCAGCGGGGTGGCCGGGGAGCTGTTTTTT. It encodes CASSGVAGELFF.

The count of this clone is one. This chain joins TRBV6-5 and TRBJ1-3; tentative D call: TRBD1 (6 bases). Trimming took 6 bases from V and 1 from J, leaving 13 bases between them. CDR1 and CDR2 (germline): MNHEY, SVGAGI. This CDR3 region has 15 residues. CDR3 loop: CASSLLGGSGNTIYF. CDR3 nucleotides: TGTGCCAGCAGCCTACTAGGGGGTTCTGGAAACACCATATATTTT.